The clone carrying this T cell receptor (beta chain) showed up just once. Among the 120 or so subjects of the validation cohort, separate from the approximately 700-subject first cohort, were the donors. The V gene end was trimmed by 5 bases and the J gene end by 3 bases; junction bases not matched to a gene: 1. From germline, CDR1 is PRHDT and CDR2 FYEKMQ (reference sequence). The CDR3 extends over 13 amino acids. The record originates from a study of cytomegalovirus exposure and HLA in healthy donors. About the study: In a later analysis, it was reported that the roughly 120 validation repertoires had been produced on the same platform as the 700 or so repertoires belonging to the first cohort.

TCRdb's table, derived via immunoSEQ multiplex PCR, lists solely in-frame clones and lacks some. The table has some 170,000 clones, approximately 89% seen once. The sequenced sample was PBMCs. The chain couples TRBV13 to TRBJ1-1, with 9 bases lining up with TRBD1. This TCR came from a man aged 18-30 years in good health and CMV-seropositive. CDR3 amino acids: CASSRDRDTEAFF. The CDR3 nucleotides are TGTGCCAGCAGCCGGGACAGGGACACTGAAGCTTTCTTT.